This T cell receptor (beta chain) derives from a study of shared clonotypes between healthy human individuals. This CDR3 contains 16 residues. The V and J ends lost 4 bases and 4 bases, in that order; junction bases with no gene match: 8. CDR1 and CDR2 (germline): SGHTA, FQGNSA. Broader study findings: Naive subsets tended to show greater estimated richness than memory subsets. Expectations were that clonotype sharing among donors would be affected by sequencing depth.

In the naive CD8 group, cells lacked CD45RO and were positively selected for CCR7, so terminally differentiated effector memory CD45RA+ cells were left out. As concerns this clone: What it binds is not known.

Here immunoSEQ multiplex PCR was the method, and the copy in TCRdb shows in-frame clones only, minus some. In the table there are under 2,000,000 clones, approximately 94% of which are singletons. The TCR was taken from a man between 18 and 35 years old in good health. The specimen sequenced was naive CD8+ T cells sorted from blood. The V gene is TRBV7-2, the J gene TRBJ2-7; 12 bases line up with TRBD2. CDR3 bases: TGTGCCAGCAGCTCTGAGACTAGCGGGGGCCCGTACGAGCAGTACTTC. Its protein product is CASSSETSGGPYEQYF.